The sequence of this TCR beta chain was determined in a study of blood T cell repertoires in COVID-19. Overall study: Acute and convalescent COVID-19 samples came from the United States, Italy and Spain.

Per the study methods: Counts of nucleated cells, estimated from reference gene primer amplification, were obtained. Assay: immunoSEQ multiplex PCR; the TCRdb copy retains only in-frame clones and omits some. D and trimming were read from the DNA, whereas the V and J calls and clone size are those reported in that table. Of a few hundred thousand clones in the sample, approximately 80% were seen once. CDR3 length equals 17 residues. Trimming removed 5 bases at V and 5 bases at J, with 22 bases between. In germline, CDR1 is SGHVT, CDR2 SQSDAQ. The V gene is TRBV7-4, the J gene TRBJ1-5; perhaps TRBD1 as D (5 bases). Sequenced sample: peripheral blood. This sequence was found in a woman aged 50 to 60 with acute or convalescent COVID-19. CDR3 bases: TGTGCCAGCAGCCCTACATGGGAGGCAGGGTCGGATCAGCCCCAGCATTTT. This gives the protein CASSPTWEAGSDQPQHF.